This T cell receptor beta chain emerged from a study of identical twins. The CDR3 contains 14 residues. Trimming took 3 bases from V and 8 from J, leaving 14 bases between them. All of the donors were Caucasians in good health. Whole-study results and caveats: Within beta out-of-frame sequences, the excess sharing observed between twins was weaker.

Each cDNA held unique molecular identifiers, and template switching gave it a universal primer site. Using its own MiXCR run on the 5' RACE reads, TCRdb lists one record per CDR3 protein. The data show around 140,000 distinct CDR3 sequences, under 4.5% seen once. This clonotype is termed medium-sized. The antigen remains unidentified. This chain links TRBV12-3 or TRBV12-4 with TRBJ2-1; D is perhaps TRBD2 (5 bases). The TCR comes from a young man in good health. Source material: memory T cells sorted from blood. The CDR3 DNA reads TGTGCCAGCAGTTTCTTTCGGGGTAACGATGAGCAGTTCTTC. As protein: CASSFFRGNDEQFF.